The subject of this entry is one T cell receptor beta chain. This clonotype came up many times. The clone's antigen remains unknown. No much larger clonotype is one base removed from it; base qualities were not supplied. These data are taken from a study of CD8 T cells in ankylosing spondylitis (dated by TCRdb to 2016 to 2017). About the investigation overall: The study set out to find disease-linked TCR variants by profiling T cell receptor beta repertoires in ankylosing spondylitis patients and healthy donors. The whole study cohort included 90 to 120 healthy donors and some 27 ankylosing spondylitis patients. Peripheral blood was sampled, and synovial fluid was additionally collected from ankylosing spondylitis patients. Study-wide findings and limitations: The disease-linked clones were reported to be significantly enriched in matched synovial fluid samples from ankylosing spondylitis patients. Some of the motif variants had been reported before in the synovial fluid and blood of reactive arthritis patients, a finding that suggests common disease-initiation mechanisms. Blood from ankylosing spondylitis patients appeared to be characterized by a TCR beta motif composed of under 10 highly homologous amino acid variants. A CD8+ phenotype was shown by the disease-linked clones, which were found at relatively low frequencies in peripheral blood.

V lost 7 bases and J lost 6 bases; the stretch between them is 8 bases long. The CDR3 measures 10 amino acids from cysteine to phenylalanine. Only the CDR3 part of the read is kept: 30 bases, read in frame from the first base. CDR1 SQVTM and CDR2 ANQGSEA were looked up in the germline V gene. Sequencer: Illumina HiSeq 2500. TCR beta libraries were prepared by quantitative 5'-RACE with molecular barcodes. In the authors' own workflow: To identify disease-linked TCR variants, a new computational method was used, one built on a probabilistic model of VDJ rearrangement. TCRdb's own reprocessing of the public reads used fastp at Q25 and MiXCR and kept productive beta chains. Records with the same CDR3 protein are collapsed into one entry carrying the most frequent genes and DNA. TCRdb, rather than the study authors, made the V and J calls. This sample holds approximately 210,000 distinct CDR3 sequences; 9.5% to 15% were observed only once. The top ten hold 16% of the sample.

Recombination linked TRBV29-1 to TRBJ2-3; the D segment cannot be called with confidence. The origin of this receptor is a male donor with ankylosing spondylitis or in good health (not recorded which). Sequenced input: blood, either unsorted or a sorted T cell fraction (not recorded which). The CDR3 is CSALRDTQYF. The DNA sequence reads TGCAGCGCACTGCGCGATACGCAGTATTTT.